The 12 T cell receptor beta chains listed next were all sequenced from one sample in a study of Graves' ophthalmopathy and Graves' hyperthyroidism. The sequenced template was RNA, covering the TCR beta CDR3 region. First-round RT-PCR used HTBI primers; second-round multiplex PCR followed. From the multiplex PCR reads, TCRdb called clonotypes with MiXCR, one entry per CDR3 protein. There are hundreds of thousands of distinct CDR3 sequences in the sample; about 20% occur only once, and approximately 6.5% lies in the top ten. The sample comprised peripheral blood. All receptors come from a woman aged 18-29 years with stable Graves' hyperthyroidism. Some clones in this sample may be carry-over from other donors' samples.

On this clonotype: One base away lies a much larger clone, so this may be a sequencing read error. The chain joins TRBV27 to TRBJ1-3; tentative D call: TRBD1 (6 bases). The CDR3 spans 15 residues. CDR1 MNHEY and CDR2 SMNVEV come from the germline V gene (reference sequence). CDR3 sequence (DNA): TGTGCCAGCTATAGTTTAGGGGGTTCTGGAAACACCATATGTTTT. This gives the protein CASYSLGGSGNTICF.

This clonotype was counted many times. The chain joins TRBV9 to TRBJ2-2, with unresolved D. The germline V gene has CDR1 SGDLS and CDR2 YYNGEE. The germline V and J ends were trimmed by 0 bases and 2 bases, with 14 bases remaining between them. The CDR3 is made up of 17 amino acids. CDR3 bases: TGTGCCAGCAGCGTAGCCAGACACGGACGCAACACCGGGGAGCTGTTTTTT. Residues: CASSVARHGRNTGELFF.

J is TRBJ1-1 and V is TRBV18, with D hard to call. Germline loops: CDR1 KGHSH, CDR2 LQKENI. The CDR3 has 15 residues. With 6 bases removed from V and 5 bases from J, the gap between germline ends came to 19 bases. The CDR3 loop is CASSHSWGRETEAFF. The DNA of the CDR3 is TGTGCCAGCTCCCATAGTTGGGGTAGGGAGACTGAAGCTTTCTTT.

The V call is TRBV30, the J call TRBJ1-5, with D possibly matching TRBD1 (6 bases). Germline CDR1 GTSNPN, CDR2 SVGIG (reference sequence). This CDR3 region has 15 residues. Trimming took 1 base from V and 3 from J, leaving 13 bases between them. For the CDR3, the DNA is TGTGCCTGGAGTGACCCTTGGGACACCAATCAGCCCCAGCATTTT. It yields the protein CAWSDPWDTNQPQHF.

This clonotype showed up many times. The genes are TRBV5-1 and TRBJ2-7; 7 nucleotides agree with TRBD1. V shed 4 bases, J shed 2 bases, and the junction held 6 bases outside the gene matches. Germline CDR1 SGHRS, CDR2 YFSETQ. The CDR3 consists of 14 residues. CDR3 in amino acids: CASSLNTGAYEQYF. The CDR3, as DNA: TGCGCCAGCAGCCTCAACACAGGGGCCTACGAGCAGTACTTC.

This clonotype was found a few times. With a much larger clone just one base away, this may be a read error. The chain employs TRBV28 and TRBJ2-4; 8 nucleotides match TRBD2. The CDR3 has 14 residues. Germline CDR1 is MDHEN and CDR2 is SYDVKM. The V segment lost 8 bases and the J segment 14 bases; nucleotides outside the gene matches: 17. The CDR3 spells CASSTSGIQETKYF. In nucleotides, the CDR3 is TGTGCCAGCTCCACTAGCGGAATCCAAGAGACCAAGTACTTC.

This clonotype was detected many times. The chain has TRBV5-1 and TRBJ2-7, with TRBD1 matching 11 bases. Germline V gene sequence: CDR1 SGHRS, CDR2 YFSETQ. Unmatched junction bases numbered 8, after V lost 6 bases and J lost 6 bases. This CDR3 is 14 amino acids long. For the CDR3, the DNA is TGCGCCAGCACCATGGACAGGGGGCTGGGCGAGCAGTACTTC. It encodes CASTMDRGLGEQYF. Using reference TRBV5-1 and TRBJ2-7 for the parts outside the CDR3, the full variable domain is KAGVTQTPRYLIKTRGQQVTLSCSPISGHRSVSWYQQTPGQGLQFLFEYFSETQRNKGNFPGRFSGRQFSNSRSEMNVSTLELGDSALYLCASTMDRGLGEQYFGPGTRLTVT.

This clonotype was detected many times. V and J are TRBV28 and TRBJ2-2; 8 nucleotides match TRBD2. Germline-derived CDR1 and CDR2 are MDHEN and SYDVKM. The CDR3 runs to 14 residues. Trimming took 5 bases from V and 5 from J; bases not matched to a gene: 4. In nucleotides, the CDR3 is TGTGCCAGCAGTAGGAGCGGGGGAACCGGGGAGCTGTTTTTT. Protein: CASSRSGGTGELFF.

This clonotype was found many times. The chain couples TRBV2 to TRBJ2-7; TRBD1 agrees at 9 bases. This CDR3 spans 13 amino acids. Germline CDR1 SNHLY, CDR2 FYNNEI. V was clipped by 10 bases and J by 3 bases; unmatched bases: 7. This CDR3 reads CATTRDRVYEQYF. The CDR3 bases are TGTGCCACCACCCGGGACAGGGTCTACGAGCAGTACTTC.

This clonotype was detected ten times or more. V usage is TRBV12-3 or TRBV12-4 and J usage is TRBJ1-2, with D unclear. CDR3 length: 13 residues. V lost 3 bases and J lost 9, with 14 bases in between. CDR3 DNA sequence: TGTGCCAGCAGTTTTACGGGCCAGACGAGCTACACCTTC. Translating it yields CASSFTGQTSYTF.

This clonotype has ten or more counts. The chain employs TRBV28 and TRBJ1-5; 7 bases are a match to TRBD1. Germline CDR1 MDHEN, CDR2 SYDVKM. This CDR3 has 18 amino acids. J was trimmed by 2 bases and V by 5 bases; bases with no gene match: 15. The CDR3: CASSTSSDRSLGNQPQHF. In DNA, the CDR3 is TGTGCCAGCAGTACCTCCTCGGACAGGAGCTTGGGCAATCAGCCCCAGCATTTT.

This sequence joins TRBV9 and TRBJ2-2; TRBD1 agrees at 7 bases. Germline CDR1 reads SGDLS; CDR2 reads YYNGEE. The CDR3 sequence is 15 residues long. V was pared by 2 bases and J by 4 bases, with 5 bases of the junction left unmatched. The CDR3 DNA reads TGTGCCAGCAGCGTTAAGGGGGCGGCCACCGGGGAGCTGTTTTTT. Its translation: CASSVKGAATGELFF.